This entry concerns a single T cell receptor beta chain. These data originate in a study of PD-L1 blockade in urothelial cancer. Across the whole study: The patients first took atezolizumab around 2014, receiving 1,200 mg intravenously every 3 weeks. After treatment start, blood was analyzed at 3 weeks (second dose) and at 6 weeks. Prior exposure to chemotherapy in patients amounted to 0 to 3 regimens received.

The data were produced by immunoSEQ multiplex PCR, yet TCRdb's version contains in-frame clones alone and is incomplete. The sample holds about 43,000 clones, approximately 80% seen once. The time point here: pretreatment peripheral blood. Each patient gave between 1 and 8 samples of peripheral blood mononuclear cells, which were collected pretreatment and during treatment. Trimming removed 1 base from V and 2 bases from J, with 6 bases in between. The CDR3 sequence is 12 residues long. Germline V gene data show CDR1 as SQVTM and CDR2 as ANQGSEA. The material sequenced was PBMCs, taken around atezolizumab (anti-PD-L1) treatment. The rearrangement links TRBV29-1 to TRBJ2-7; D uncertain. The sequence was obtained from a man aged 55 to 70 with urothelial cancer. Written as DNA, the CDR3 is TGCAGCGTTGAAGTCGTCCCCTACGAGCAGTACTTC. Amino acid sequence: CSVEVVPYEQYF.